The rows below give T cell receptor beta chains drawn from one sample of a study of regulatory T cells in long-lasting Graves disease. TCRdb reanalysed the multiplex PCR reads using MiXCR and keeps one entry per CDR3 protein. The data show 400,000 to 500,000 distinct CDR3 sequences, roughly 15% seen once. These data are also associated with another study on T cells in Graves' hyperthyroidism and ophthalmopathy.

The sample in question was peripheral blood mononuclear cells (PBMCs), obtained at new diagnosis, from a patient treated with antithyroid drugs. The origin of the receptors is a woman between 18 and 29 years old with Graves disease. CDR3s include the opening cysteine and the closing phenylalanine or tryptophan. Each record gives: V gene, clone size, D gene, J gene, CDR3 protein, CDR3 DNA. D genes are given only for firm matches. Clone size is not always given. Where it is, it says once, few, many or a class for expanded clones.

V: TRBV7-2; size: many; D: TRBD2; J: TRBJ2-3; CDR3: CASSKGLAGEDTQYF; DNA: TGTGCCAGCAGCAAAGGACTAGCGGGAGAAGATACGCAGTATTTT
V: TRBV9; size: .; D: TRBD2; J: TRBJ2-3; CDR3: CASSVGTSGIQDTQYF; DNA: TGTGCCAGCAGCGTGGGGACTAGCGGGATCCAAGATACGCAGTATTTT
V: TRBV6-1; size: many; D: .; J: TRBJ2-7; CDR3: CASRLKETTAIEQYF; DNA: TGTGCCAGCAGGCTAAAAGAGACTACAGCGATCGAGCAGTACTTC
V: TRBV5-1; size: many; D: .; J: TRBJ1-2; CDR3: CASSRRGQLAYGYTF; DNA: TGCGCCAGCAGCCGGAGGGGACAACTAGCCTATGGCTACACCTTC
V: TRBV28; size: many; D: .; J: TRBJ1-5; CDR3: CASSLWGNQPQHF; DNA: TGTGCCAGCAGTTTATGGGGCAATCAGCCCCAGCATTTT
V: TRBV18; size: few; D: TRBD2; J: TRBJ2-3; CDR3: CASSGTSGIVDTQYF; DNA: TGTGCCAGCTCCGGGACTAGCGGGATTGTAGATACGCAGTATTTT
V: TRBV29-1; size: .; D: .; J: TRBJ1-1; CDR3: CSAVRSTEAFF; DNA: TGCAGCGCAGTGAGAAGCACTGAAGCTTTCTTT
V: TRBV12-3/TRBV12-4; size: many; D: TRBD2; J: TRBJ2-5; CDR3: CASSLVLAGQETQYF; DNA: TGTGCCAGCAGCTTGGTGCTAGCGGGACAAGAGACCCAGTACTTC
V: TRBV5-4; size: .; D: .; J: TRBJ2-2; CDR3: CASSLEAGNTGELFF; DNA: TGTGCCAGCAGCTTGGAGGCAGGGAACACCGGGGAGCTGTTTTTT
V: TRBV7-2; size: few; D: .; J: TRBJ1-3; CDR3: CASSRDSINTIYF; DNA: TGTGCCAGCAGCCGTGACTCAATAAACACCATATATTTT
V: TRBV3-1; size: many; D: .; J: TRBJ2-7; CDR3: CASSQDTTEQYF; DNA: TGTGCCAGCAGCCAAGATACGACCGAGCAGTACTTC
V: TRBV18; size: few; D: TRBD2; J: TRBJ2-1; CDR3: CASSPIAGGGYNEQFF; DNA: TGTGCCAGCTCACCAATTGCGGGAGGTGGCTACAATGAGCAGTTCTTC
V: TRBV12-3/TRBV12-4; size: .; D: TRBD1; J: TRBJ2-1; CDR3: CASSLHIGGAYNEQFF; DNA: TGTGCCAGCAGTCTCCACATAGGGGGCGCCTACAATGAGCAGTTCTTC
V: TRBV7-3; size: few; D: .; J: TRBJ2-7; CDR3: CASSDAPRQSGNGQYF; DNA: TGTGCCAGCAGCGACGCTCCCCGACAATCCGGGAATGGGCAGTACTTC
V: TRBV28; size: many; D: TRBD2; J: TRBJ2-3; CDR3: CASRLAGVGRGTDTQYF; DNA: TGTGCCAGCAGACTAGCGGGAGTGGGCAGAGGGACAGATACGCAGTATTTT
V: TRBV12-3/TRBV12-4; size: few; D: .; J: TRBJ1-1; CDR3: CASSLGEATEALF; DNA: TGTGCCAGCAGTTTAGGGGAGGCCACTGAAGCTCTCTTT
V: TRBV27; size: many; D: .; J: TRBJ1-5; CDR3: CASSLSGDNQPQHF; DNA: TGTGCCAGCAGTTTATCAGGGGACAATCAGCCCCAGCATTTT
V: TRBV5-6; size: .; D: .; J: TRBJ2-5; CDR3: CASSLNYEQSF; DNA: TGTGCCAGCAGCCTCAACTATGAGCAGTCCTTC
V: TRBV29-1; size: many; D: .; J: TRBJ2-3; CDR3: CSVRGRNTDTQYF; DNA: TGCAGCGTTCGGGGACGGAACACAGATACGCAGTATTTT
V: TRBV6-2/TRBV6-3; size: .; D: TRBD1; J: TRBJ2-3; CDR3: CASMTGTGTDTQYF; DNA: TGTGCCAGCATGACAGGGACCGGCACAGATACGCAGTATTTT
V: TRBV5-1; size: many; D: .; J: TRBJ2-1; CDR3: CASSPGEPESEQFF; DNA: TGCGCCAGCAGCCCCGGAGAGCCAGAATCTGAGCAGTTCTTC
V: TRBV7-3; size: .; D: .; J: TRBJ1-1; CDR3: CASSGARGLTEAFF; DNA: TGTGCCAGCAGCGGCGCGAGAGGGCTCACTGAAGCTTTCTTT
V: TRBV29-1; size: many; D: .; J: TRBJ2-3; CDR3: CSVNFGDTQYF; DNA: TGCAGCGTTAACTTTGGAGATACGCAGTATTTT
V: TRBV28; size: many; D: .; J: TRBJ2-6; CDR3: CAIGLGGSSGANVLTF; DNA: TGTGCCATCGGACTGGGGGGAAGTAGTGGGGCCAACGTCCTGACTTTC
V: TRBV11-2; size: many; D: .; J: TRBJ2-3; CDR3: CASSLRFPGREPDTQYF; DNA: TGTGCCAGCAGCTTAAGGTTTCCGGGACGGGAGCCAGATACGCAGTATTTT
V: TRBV20-1; size: many; D: .; J: TRBJ1-1; CDR3: CSARDNRAVVTEAFF; DNA: TGCAGTGCTAGAGATAATCGGGCAGTTGTCACTGAAGCTTTCTTT
V: TRBV11-2; size: many; D: .; J: TRBJ1-1; CDR3: CASSLGENGRTEAFF; DNA: TGTGCCAGCAGCTTGGGGGAGAATGGGAGAACTGAAGCTTTCTTT
V: TRBV12-3/TRBV12-4; size: many; D: .; J: TRBJ1-5; CDR3: CASSSGSSNQPQHF; DNA: TGTGCCAGCAGTTCCGGGTCTAGCAATCAGCCCCAGCATTTT
V: TRBV30; size: .; D: .; J: TRBJ1-2; CDR3: CAWSVRGQVNYGYTF; DNA: TGTGCCTGGAGTGTACGGGGACAAGTTAACTATGGCTACACCTTC
V: TRBV2; size: many; D: .; J: TRBJ1-5; CDR3: CASRTAGQPQHF; DNA: TGTGCCAGCCGGACAGCTGGACAGCCCCAGCATTTT
V: TRBV12-3/TRBV12-4; size: many; D: TRBD2; J: TRBJ2-1; CDR3: CASSFPGGTYNEQFF; DNA: TGTGCCAGCAGTTTTCCGGGAGGGACATACAATGAGCAGTTCTTC
V: TRBV11-2; size: many; D: TRBD2; J: TRBJ2-7; CDR3: CASSLDEREDYEQYF; DNA: TGTGCCAGCAGCTTAGATGAGCGGGAGGACTACGAGCAGTACTTC
V: TRBV7-9; size: .; D: .; J: TRBJ2-2; CDR3: CASSLMGSGELFF; DNA: TGTGCCAGCAGCTTAATGGGGTCCGGGGAGCTGTTTTTT
V: TRBV11-2; size: many; D: .; J: TRBJ1-1; CDR3: CASSLASGAFF; DNA: TGTGCCAGCAGCTTAGCCTCCGGAGCTTTCTTT
V: TRBV29-1; size: few; D: .; J: TRBJ2-7; CDR3: CSVEDQPTLGYEQYF; DNA: TGCAGCGTTGAAGATCAACCGACGTTGGGGTACGAGCAGTACTTC
V: TRBV20-1; size: many; D: .; J: TRBJ1-1; CDR3: CRAQPPGATDTEAFF; DNA: TGCAGAGCCCAACCGCCCGGGGCCACGGATACTGAAGCTTTCTTT
V: TRBV11-2; size: .; D: .; J: TRBJ2-3; CDR3: CASSSTGRATQYF; DNA: TGTGCCAGCAGCTCCACAGGACGGGCTACGCAGTATTTT
V: TRBV11-2; size: .; D: .; J: TRBJ2-5; CDR3: CASSLPQPGLAYRETQYF; DNA: TGTGCCAGCAGCTTACCCCAACCGGGCCTAGCGTACCGAGAGACCCAGTACTTC
V: TRBV27; size: .; D: .; J: TRBJ2-7; CDR3: CASSTSERAYEQYF; DNA: TGTGCCAGCAGTACTTCAGAGAGGGCCTACGAGCAGTACTTC
V: TRBV7-2; size: .; D: .; J: TRBJ2-3; CDR3: CASSLTPRRDTQYF; DNA: TGTGCCAGCAGCCTCACCCCCAGGAGGGATACGCAGTATTTT
V: TRBV19; size: few; D: .; J: TRBJ2-7; CDR3: CASSIASGGGAYSYEQYF; DNA: TGTGCCAGTAGTATAGCGTCGGGTGGAGGGGCCTACTCCTACGAGCAGTACTTC
V: TRBV11-3; size: many; D: .; J: TRBJ1-4; CDR3: CASSPQGLEKLFF; DNA: TGTGCCAGCAGCCCACAGGGCTTGGAAAAACTGTTTTTT
V: TRBV7-7; size: many; D: .; J: TRBJ2-1; CDR3: CASSLRVGGEQFF; DNA: TGTGCTAGCAGCTTACGGGTCGGAGGTGAGCAGTTCTTC
V: TRBV20-1; size: .; D: TRBD2; J: TRBJ2-2; CDR3: CSATLASGAGELFF; DNA: TGCAGTGCAACCCTGGCTAGCGGGGCCGGGGAGCTGTTTTTT
V: TRBV4-3; size: .; D: TRBD1; J: TRBJ2-3; CDR3: CASARDLGTGVDTQYF; DNA: TGCGCCAGCGCCCGCGATCTCGGGACAGGGGTGGATACGCAGTATTTT
V: TRBV12-5; size: many; D: TRBD2; J: TRBJ2-7; CDR3: CASGLVPGTGTSGPSSYEQYF; DNA: TGTGCTAGTGGTTTGGTTCCAGGTACCGGGACTAGCGGACCGAGCTCCTACGAGCAGTACTTC
V: TRBV4-1; size: .; D: TRBD1; J: TRBJ1-6; CDR3: CASSQDVTDRGYSPLHF; DNA: TGCGCCAGCAGCCAAGATGTAACGGACAGGGGGTATTCACCCCTCCACTTT
V: TRBV4-2; size: many; D: .; J: TRBJ2-7; CDR3: CASSQDLGPYEQYF; DNA: TGTGCCAGCAGCCAGGACTTAGGGCCCTACGAGCAGTACTTC
V: TRBV28; size: many; D: .; J: TRBJ2-3; CDR3: CATDAPKGARGTDTQYF; DNA: TGTGCCACCGACGCACCTAAAGGGGCGAGAGGTACAGATACGCAGTATTTT
V: TRBV6-2/TRBV6-3; size: .; D: .; J: TRBJ1-4; CDR3: CASRKTSVEKLFF; DNA: TGTGCCAGCAGGAAGACATCCGTTGAAAAACTGTTTTTT
V: TRBV11-2; size: many; D: .; J: TRBJ2-2; CDR3: CASSLDSFPLTTGSQGLFF; DNA: TGTGCCAGCAGCTTAGATTCTTTCCCCCTCACCACCGGGTCTCAGGGACTGTTTTTT
V: TRBV20-1; size: many; D: TRBD2; J: TRBJ2-1; CDR3: CSAIGLAGESSYNEQFF; DNA: TGCAGTGCTATTGGGCTAGCGGGAGAATCCTCCTACAATGAGCAGTTCTTC
V: TRBV28; size: many; D: TRBD1; J: TRBJ2-1; CDR3: CASSRGTGAYFF; DNA: TGTGCCAGCAGTCGCGGTACAGGGGCTTACTTCTTC
V: TRBV12-3/TRBV12-4; size: many; D: .; J: TRBJ1-5; CDR3: CASSLGGVQPQHF; DNA: TGTGCCAGCAGTTTAGGAGGTGTTCAGCCCCAGCATTTT
V: TRBV15; size: many; D: .; J: TRBJ1-1; CDR3: CATSRVGGNTEAFF; DNA: TGTGCCACCAGCAGAGTGGGGGGGAACACTGAAGCTTTCTTT
V: TRBV7-8; size: many; D: .; J: TRBJ1-2; CDR3: CASSLLAQDYGYTF; DNA: TGTGCCAGCAGCTTACTGGCACAGGACTATGGCTACACCTTC
V: TRBV5-4; size: few; D: TRBD2; J: TRBJ2-2; CDR3: CASSLPGLAGGGGGELFF; DNA: TGTGCCAGCAGCTTACCGGGACTAGCGGGAGGAGGAGGCGGGGAGCTGTTTTTT
V: TRBV27; size: many; D: .; J: TRBJ2-1; CDR3: CASSHSVGGARGNEQFF; DNA: TGTGCCAGCAGCCACAGCGTTGGCGGAGCTAGGGGCAATGAGCAGTTCTTC